The clone carrying this T cell receptor (beta chain) was observed once. The sample comes from a study of blood T cell repertoires in COVID-19. Study background: There were acute and convalescent COVID-19 samples, and they came from the United States, Italy and Spain. PBMCs, B-cell-depleted T cells, or T cells provided the cDNA or gDNA that made up the material.

CDR3 size: 18 residues. Trimming removed 4 bases from V and 3 bases from J; junction bases left unmatched: 10. CDR1 SGDLS and CDR2 YYNGEE come from the germline V gene. Under the authors' procedure: Amplified reference gene primers provided the basis for estimating nucleated cell counts. Using immunoSEQ multiplex PCR, the repertoire was profiled, and TCRdb retains in-frame clones only, with some absent. The V and J calls and clone size are taken from that table; D and trimming were inferred from the DNA. Of roughly 100,000 clones listed, around 73% are singletons. The sequence came from a man in his 60s with active or convalescent COVID-19. The chain uses TRBV9 and TRBJ2-1, with 13 bases identical to TRBD2. The sequencing sample was made of peripheral blood. The CDR3 here is CASSKRTSGRKGYNEQFF. Here the CDR3 DNA reads TGTGCCAGCAGCAAACGGACTAGCGGGAGAAAAGGCTACAATGAGCAGTTCTTC.